Presented here are 18 T cell receptor beta chains from one specimen sequenced in a study of T cell clonality in common variable immunodeficiency. Assay: immunoSEQ multiplex PCR; the TCRdb copy retains only in-frame clones and omits some. This table holds approximately 60,000 clones with no singletons; the top ten claim roughly 0.84%. What was sequenced was peripheral blood mononuclear cells. The source is a person aged 18 to 70 in good health.

This clone came up many times. The CDR3 end is not reached by the read, which stops 3 residues before it; the germline J gene fills it in. This chain uses TRBV3-1 (or the pseudogene TRBV3-2) with TRBJ1-6, with 10 bases aligning to TRBD1. The CDR3 has 13 amino acids. Germline CDR1 is LGHDT and CDR2 is YNNKEL (reference sequence). The trim removed 8 bases at V and 9 bases at J, leaving 4 bases unmatched. The CDR3 DNA, read in part, is TGTGCCAGCGGGGGACAGGGGACTTCACCC. Translating it yields CASGGQGTSP. In full, the CDR3 is CASGGQGTSPLHF.

This clone was picked up a small number of times. The sequenced part of the CDR3 DNA is TGTGCCAGTAGTATGGGCAGGGATAGGGGT. The encoded protein is CASSMGRDRG. The full CDR3 is CASSMGRDRGQYF. The chain joins TRBV19 to TRBJ2-4; tentative D call: TRBD1 (5 bases). Read coverage stops 3 residues before the CDR3 terminus; the germline J gene supplies the remainder. The CDR3 extends over 13 amino acids. Germline V gene sequence: CDR1 LNHDA, CDR2 SQIVND (reference sequence).

A remark on this clone: The read finishes 3 residues shy of the CDR3 end, and the germline J gene is used to complete it. The chain carries TRBV13 and TRBJ1-1; 9 nucleotides line up with TRBD1. The J segment lost 0 bases and the V segment lost 5 bases, leaving 7 bases of the junction unmatched. Germline values: CDR1 PRHDT, CDR2 FYEKMQ (reference sequence). The CDR3 is 16 amino acids. CDR3: CASSPTGGNMNTEAFF. The sequenced part of the CDR3 DNA is TGTGCCAGCAGCCCGACAGGGGGGAACATGAACACTGAA.

The table lists this clone with many counts. One end of the junction is discordant with germline, which a read error may explain. CDR3 DNA (partial): TGCAGTGCCCACGTGGACCGAGCCTCTGGGGCCGACGTC. As protein: CSAHVDRASGADV. The whole CDR3 protein reads CSAHVDRASGADVLTF. The chain employs TRBV20-1 and TRBJ2-6; D possibly corresponds to TRBD1 (5 bases). The CDR3 goes on 3 residues after the read ends, and that part is filled in from the germline J gene. This CDR3 region has 16 residues. Per the germline V gene, CDR1 is DFQATT and CDR2 is SNEGSKA (reference sequence).

This clone was seen ten or more times. One end of the junction is discordant with germline, which a read error may explain. The CDR3 extends 3 residues past the end of the read, so its final part is completed from the germline J gene. V is TRBV5-1 and J is TRBJ1-1; D is undetermined. The CDR3 loop spans 14 amino acids. The germline CDR1 and CDR2 sequences are SGHRS and YFSETQ. The CDR3 here is CASRLGSGYTEAFF. The CDR3 bases that were read are TGCGCCAGCAGATTGGGGTCGGGGTACACTGAA.

Many counts were recorded for this clone. With the read ending 3 residues before the CDR3 end, the germline J gene is used to fill in that end. The chain has TRBV20-1 and TRBJ1-2; 10 nucleotides line up with TRBD1. J gave up 6 bases and V 6 bases, and 10 bases lay outside the gene matches. Looked up from germline, CDR1 is DFQATT and CDR2 is SNEGSKA (reference sequence). This CDR3 is built from 14 residues. The CDR3: CSATRQGASDGYTF. Incomplete CDR3 DNA: TGCAGTGCGACACGACAGGGGGCGAGCGATGGC.

This clone was found many times. Read sequence stops 3 residues before the CDR3 end, and the germline J gene provides the missing end. V and J are TRBV7-2 and TRBJ1-6; D not certain. Germline CDR1 reads SGHTA; CDR2 reads FQGNSA. Trimming left V 2 bases short and J 8 bases short, with 7 bases between. There are 13 residues in the CDR3. CDR3 bases read: TGTGCCAGCAGCTTACTTCGGGATTCACCC. This gives the protein CASSLLRDSP. The CDR3 as a whole reads CASSLLRDSPLHF.

The table lists this clone with many counts. The read comes to an end 3 residues before the CDR3 does, leaving the germline J gene to fill in the end. The genes are TRBV20-1 and TRBJ2-3, with TRBD2 as a possible D gene (6 bases). The germline V gene has CDR1 DFQATT and CDR2 SNEGSKA (reference sequence). Trimming stripped 2 bases from V and 0 bases from J, with 18 bases between. This CDR3 has 17 amino acids. The CDR3 DNA, read in part, is TGCAGTGCTAGAACGGCGGGGCAGGGTGGGAGCACAGATACG. It encodes CSARTAGQGGSTDT. The whole CDR3 protein is CSARTAGQGGSTDTQYF.

This clone was found many times. The CDR3 end falls 3 residues outside the read, so it is completed with the germline J gene. This sequence joins TRBV5-1 and TRBJ2-3; 8 bases fit TRBD1. The CDR3 runs 16 residues. J was trimmed by 0 bases and V by 2 bases; bases with no gene match: 5. Germline values: CDR1 SGHRS, CDR2 YFSETQ. The sequenced CDR3 bases are TGCGCCAGCAGCTTTACAGGGGGAGCTAGCACAGATACG. As protein: CASSFTGGASTDT. The whole CDR3 protein is CASSFTGGASTDTQYF. The full variable domain, with the rest looked up from reference TRBV5-1 and TRBJ2-3, is KAGVTQTPRYLIKTRGQQVTLSCSPISGHRSVSWYQQTPGQGLQFLFEYFSETQRNKGNFPGRFSGRQFSNSRSEMNVSTLELGDSALYLCASSFTGGASTDTQYFGPGTRLTVL.

This clone showed up many times. Read coverage stops 3 residues before the CDR3 terminus; the germline J gene supplies the remainder. The V gene is TRBV14, the J gene TRBJ1-2; 7 bases match TRBD1. Germline V CDR1 and CDR2: SGHDN, FVKESK. J gave up 6 bases and V 5 bases, and 6 bases lay outside the gene matches. CDR3 length: 13 amino acids. The CDR3 spells CASSGDRAHGYTF. CDR3 DNA (partial): TGTGCCAGCAGCGGTGACAGGGCCCATGGC.

In its sample, this clone was seen many times. The read terminates 3 residues ahead of where the CDR3 ends, so the germline J gene completes it. The genes are TRBV2 and TRBJ1-5; D may be TRBD1 (5 bases). Germline lookup yields CDR1 SNHLY and CDR2 FYNNEI. The CDR3 covers 15 residues. V shed 2 bases and J shed 3 bases, with 11 bases lying between them. The part of the CDR3 DNA that was read is TGTGCCAGCAGTGAAAAGGGGAGGGACAATCAGCCC. Amino acids: CASSEKGRDNQP. The whole CDR3 protein reads CASSEKGRDNQPQHF.

In this sample, this clone turned up many times. The sequence runs out 3 residues before the end of the CDR3; the remainder is reconstructed from the germline J gene. The V gene is TRBV5-1, the J gene TRBJ2-2; 8 bases fit TRBD1. CDR3 length equals 17 residues. V dropped 3 bases and J dropped 3; count of bases not matched to a gene: 10. Per germline, CDR1 SGHRS and CDR2 YFSETQ. The CDR3 protein is CASSSDRPQGDTGELFF. CDR3 DNA, as far as it was read: TGCGCCAGCAGCTCCGATCGGCCACAGGGGGACACCGGGGAG.

There are many counts of this clone. The sequenced fragment ends 3 residues before the CDR3 boundary, so the rest is inferred from the germline J gene. The chain employs TRBV20-1 and TRBJ2-1, with TRBD2 matching over 8 bases. V dropped 6 bases and J dropped 8; count of bases not matched to a gene: 21. This CDR3 is 17 amino acids long. The germline V gene encodes CDR1 DFQATT and CDR2 SNEGSKA (reference sequence). The CDR3 spells CSANSRGSGVLHDEQFF. The covered CDR3 bases are TGCAGTGCCAACTCAAGGGGTAGCGGGGTTCTTCATGATGAG.

This clone came up many times. From the germline J gene comes the end of the CDR3, since the read stops 3 residues before it. The V and J genes are TRBV11-2 and TRBJ1-3; D unresolved. V shed 0 bases and J shed 0 bases, with 6 bases lying between them. Germline V gene data show CDR1 as SGHAT and CDR2 as FQNNGV. This CDR3 has 15 residues. Incomplete CDR3 DNA: TGTGCCAGCAGCTTAGAAGACTTCTCTGGAAACACC. This encodes CASSLEDFSGNT. The whole CDR3 protein is CASSLEDFSGNTIYF.

This clone was counted at least ten times. The read is 3 residues too short to cover the CDR3 end, so that end is filled in from the germline J gene. The chain couples TRBV5-1 to TRBJ2-2, with 9 positions matching TRBD2. The CDR3 length is 17 residues. Germline V gene data show CDR1 as SGHRS and CDR2 as YFSETQ. Trimming at V came to 0 bases and at J to 1 base, leaving 4 bases not matched to a gene. The sequenced CDR3 bases are TGCGCCAGCAGCTTGGCCGCGGGAGGGAGGAACACCGGGGAG. It yields the protein CASSLAAGGRNTGE. The whole CDR3 sequence is CASSLAAGGRNTGELFF.

Many counts were recorded for this clone. The junction differs from germline at one of its ends, possibly a read error. Sequencing ends 3 residues short of the CDR3 end; the germline J gene provides the rest. The gene calls are TRBV19 and TRBJ1-4; D might be TRBD1 (5 bases). Germline CDR1 reads LNHDA; CDR2 reads SQIVND (reference sequence). The CDR3 has 16 amino acids. The CDR3 sequence: CACSIGTGLTNEKLFF. The DNA read from the CDR3 is TGTGCCTGTAGCATCGGCACGGGACTCACTAATGAAAAA. The variable domain in full, completed from reference TRBV19 and TRBJ1-4, reads DGGITQSPKYLFRKEGQNVTLSCEQNLNHDAMYWYRQDPGQGLRLIYYSQIVNDFQKGDIAEGYSVSREKKESFPLTVTSAQKNPTAFYLCACSIGTGLTNEKLFFGSGTQLSVL.

In this sample, this clone turned up many times. The read ends 3 residues early relative to the CDR3; the germline J gene fills the gap. The V gene is TRBV4-1, the J gene TRBJ2-1; TRBD2 might be the D (6 bases). Germline loops: CDR1 MGHRA, CDR2 YSYEKL. This CDR3 has 16 residues. Trimming left V 5 bases short and J 5 bases short, with 19 bases between. The CDR3 DNA, read in part, is TGCGCCAGCAGCGACCTGGGCCAGCGGGCCAACAATGAG. Translated, it gives CASSDLGQRANNE. The whole CDR3 protein is CASSDLGQRANNEQFF.

This clone was seen at least ten times. The read is 3 residues too short to cover the CDR3 end, so that end is filled in from the germline J gene. The genes are TRBV16 and TRBJ2-5, with no clear D. This CDR3 spans 15 amino acids. Trimming pared 2 bases from V and 2 bases from J, leaving 12 bases between. Germline lookup yields CDR1 KGHSY and CDR2 FQNENV. CDR3 sequence: CASSQKAVPQETQYF. Incomplete CDR3 DNA: TGTGCCAGCAGCCAAAAGGCCGTCCCTCAAGAGACC.